This TCR beta chain is from a study of T cells in Graves' hyperthyroidism and ophthalmopathy. Ten or more counts support this clonotype. The length of the CDR3 is 15 residues. V dropped 3 bases and J dropped 0 bases, with 12 bases sitting between them. RNA transcripts served as the template for amplifying TCR beta CDR3 regions. Initially, a first-round RT-PCR of the TCR CDR3 employed the HTBI primer set. Each CDR3 protein is one row after TCRdb ran MiXCR on the multiplex PCR reads. The data hold 300,000 to 350,000 distinct CDR3 sequences, with approximately 17% observed a single time. The chain combines TRBV12-3 or TRBV12-4 with TRBJ2-7, with D possibly TRBD2 on 6 matching bases. Material for sequencing was blood. This clonotype was sampled from a young man with Graves' hyperthyroidism. The CDR3 DNA reads TGTGCCAGCAGTTTCAGGGAGGCCCACTCCTACGAGCAGTACTTC. Its protein is CASSFREAHSYEQYF.